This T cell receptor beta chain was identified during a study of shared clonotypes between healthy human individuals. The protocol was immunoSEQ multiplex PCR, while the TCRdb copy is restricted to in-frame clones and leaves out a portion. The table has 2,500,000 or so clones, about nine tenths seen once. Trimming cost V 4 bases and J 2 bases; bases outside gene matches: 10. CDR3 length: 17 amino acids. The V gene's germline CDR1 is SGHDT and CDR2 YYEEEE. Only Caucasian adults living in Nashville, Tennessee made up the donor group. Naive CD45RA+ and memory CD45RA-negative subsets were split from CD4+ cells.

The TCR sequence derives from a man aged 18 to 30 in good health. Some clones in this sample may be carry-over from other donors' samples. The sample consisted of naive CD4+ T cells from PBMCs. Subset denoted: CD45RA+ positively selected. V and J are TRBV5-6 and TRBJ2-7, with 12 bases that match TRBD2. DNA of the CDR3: TGTGCCAGCAGCGGAGCCCCCGGACTAGCGGGAACCTACGAGCAGTACTTC. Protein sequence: CASSGAPGLAGTYEQYF.